This record looks at one TCR beta chain sequence and its context. Its antigen remains undetermined. No base qualities exist here, and no much larger clone lies one base off it. From the germline V gene (reference sequence), CDR1 is LGHDT and CDR2 is YNNKEL. From the cysteine up to the phenylalanine, the CDR3 has a length of 14 residues. The retained sequence is limited to the CDR3, 42 bases, with the frame set at the first base. V is reduced by 3 bases and J by 1 base, leaving a spacing of 9 bases between them. The sample comes from a study of T-cell memory formation after mild COVID-19 (dated by TCRdb to about 2021). About the investigation overall: TCR sequence clusters from the two donors were found to be largely donor specific. Two young, previously healthy adult volunteers, one female and one male, were included in the cohort. In two donors, T-cell clones that expanded and contracted after mild COVID-19 were tracked by sequencing TCRalpha and TCRbeta repertoires over time.

TCRdb lists the instrument as Illumina NovaSeq 6000. cDNA libraries for TCRalpha and TCRbeta were prepared by 5'RACE using constant-segment primers, with sample barcodes and unique molecular identifiers added. RNA was extracted from every sample with Trizol reagent. The libraries were amplified in two PCR steps, and the second step added a second sample barcode and Illumina TruSeq adapters. The libraries were sequenced on an Illumina NovaSeq using 2 x 150 bp paired-end reads. Per the source publication's procedure: With migec v1.2.7, reads were demultiplexed and then collapsed into UMI-guided consensus sequences. Using mixcr v2.1.11, UMI consensuses were aligned to TRA and TRB V and J templates and then assembled into clonotypes. A clonotype was counted as expanded or contracted only if both edgeR and NoisET called the change significant, with noise models trained on biological replicates. For edgeR calls, the thresholds were a false discovery rate-adjusted p below 0.01 and a log2 fold-change of 1. As an exploratory analysis of dynamics, max-normalized trajectories of the 1000 most abundant clonotypes were examined with PCA combined with hierarchical clustering. The CD4 or CD8 phenotype of responding clones was assigned using the separately sequenced CD4+ and CD8+ repertoires. In TCRdb, the public reads were trimmed at Q25 with fastp and aligned with MiXCR, with productive beta chains retained. Each record represents a unique CDR3 protein, reported with the most common genes and DNA among its rows. The V and J calls here are based on TCRdb, not the publication. For this sample the table gives 90,000 to 120,000 distinct CDR3 sequences, of which approximately 15% were detected only once. The ten largest clones take up about 39% of the sample.

Ficoll-Paque density gradient centrifugation was the method used to isolate PBMCs. Study-wide conclusions, independent of this receptor: Some responding clones were detected in pre-infection memory, which suggested that pre-existing cross-reactive memory T cells had joined the SARS-CoV-2 response. From day 15 to 85, contracting clones showed balanced CD4/CD8 phenotypes, whereas a second wave of clones that expanded from day 15 to 37 leaned towards CD4+. Contracting CD4+ clones turned up mainly in the CM and EM memory subsets, whereas EMRA was where CD8+ clones were enriched. The second-wave clones that peaked on day 37 were not confirmed to be SARS-CoV-2 specific. Only two mild cases were covered in the study, and larger cohorts including severe cases with pre-infection samples were considered necessary.

Sequenced sample: PBMCs or a T cell subset sorted from them (not recorded which). The TCR was taken from a man in his late teens or twenties who had mild COVID-19 (a few samples of this study predate the infection). The sample titles of this study are shuffled in the database, so cell type and time point are left out; the donor was told from shared clones. In this chain, TRBV3-1 is recombined with TRBJ1-1; a confident D gene designation cannot be given. The sequenced DNA is TGTGCCAGCAGCCAGGTGCCTGGGAACACTGAAGCTTTCTTT. Its protein is CASSQVPGNTEAFF.